In this sample, the clone carrying this T cell receptor (beta chain) turned up a few times. Its specificity is not known. The PCR employed 60 Vbeta primers together with 13 Jbeta primers. Clones were read by immunoSEQ multiplex PCR, and TCRdb kept only the in-frame ones, dropping some. The sample lists some 87,000 clones, around 70% occurring once. The data are from a study of cytomegalovirus exposure and HLA in healthy donors. Study observations and caveats: In terms of immune exposure information, only CMV serostatus was available.

V shed 5 bases and J 3 bases; nucleotides not matched to a gene: 13. The CDR3 has 16 residues. Per germline, CDR1 MDHEN and CDR2 SYDVKM. This receptor was taken from a woman aged 45-65 years in good health and CMV-seropositive. V gene TRBV28 combines with J gene TRBJ2-7; 7 positions match TRBD2. Sample: PBMCs. The CDR3 spells CASSPSLANAHYEQYF. CDR3 sequence (DNA): TGTGCCAGCAGTCCGTCACTAGCGAACGCGCACTACGAGCAGTACTTC.